One and the same sample provided the 13 T cell receptor beta chains below, sequenced in a study of OX40 agonist ivuxolimab in advanced cancers. Assay: immunoSEQ multiplex PCR; the TCRdb copy retains only in-frame clones and omits some. Of about 66,000 clones in the sample, around 73% were seen once. Specimen: CD4+ or CD8+ T cells sorted from blood, collected in a trial of the OX40 agonist ivuxolimab. Receptors originate from an adult with an advanced solid tumor such as melanoma, head and neck, liver or kidney cancer.

This clone appeared a single time. This sequence joins TRBV7-9 and TRBJ1-1, with D possibly being TRBD1 (6 bases). V was pared by 5 bases and J by 0 bases, with 13 bases between. This CDR3 has 15 residues. Germline-derived CDR1 and CDR2 are SEHNR and FQNEAQ (reference sequence). The CDR3 sequence is CASSPRTALNTEAFF. CDR3 nucleotide sequence: TGTGCCAGCAGCCCCCGGACAGCCTTGAACACTGAAGCTTTCTTT.

This clone was recorded once. V gene TRBV29-1 combines with J gene TRBJ2-1, with TRBD1 matching over 10 bases. CDR1 and CDR2 (germline): SQVTM, ANQGSEA. The CDR3 runs to 12 residues. V gave up 7 bases and J gave up 7 bases; unmatched junction bases: 4. The chain's CDR3 is CSAGTGVNEQFF. The DNA for the CDR3 is TGCAGCGCCGGGACAGGGGTTAATGAGCAGTTCTTC.

CDR3 nucleotide sequence: TGCAGCGTTCGACAGCCGCGGAACAATGAGCAGTTCTTC. The encoded protein is CSVRQPRNNEQFF. This chain joins TRBV29-1 and TRBJ2-1; D is possibly TRBD1 (5 bases). The CDR3 loop spans 13 amino acids. The V end was cut by 5 bases, the J end by 5 bases, with 13 bases between. Germline assignment: CDR1 SQVTM and CDR2 ANQGSEA.

The chain combines TRBV27 with TRBJ2-1; TRBD2 matches at 7 bases. V dropped 6 bases and J dropped 4; count of bases not matched to a gene: 9. The CDR3 totals 15 residues. CDR1 is MNHEY, CDR2 SMNVEV, per germline (reference sequence). Here the CDR3 reads CASSPLADVYNEQFF. In DNA form, the CDR3 reads TGTGCCAGCAGCCCGCTAGCGGATGTTTACAATGAGCAGTTCTTC.

The genes are TRBV10-2 and TRBJ2-5, with 11 bases fitting TRBD2. This CDR3 spans 16 amino acids. Trimming cost V 1 base and J 2 bases; bases outside gene matches: 3. Germline lookup yields CDR1 WSHSY and CDR2 SAAADI. This chain's CDR3 is CASSEFSSGGQETQYF. The CDR3 bases are TGCGCCAGCAGTGAGTTTTCTAGCGGGGGGCAAGAGACCCAGTACTTC.

The chain combines TRBV2 with TRBJ1-6, with a weak D call TRBD1 (5 bases). The V end lost 3 bases, the J end lost 7 bases, and 7 bases lay between the germline ends. This CDR3 contains 13 residues. Germline assignment: CDR1 SNHLY and CDR2 FYNNEI. CDR3 loop: CASSDHRNSPLHF. The CDR3 coding sequence is TGTGCCAGCAGTGATCACAGGAATTCACCCCTCCACTTT.

The gene calls are TRBV2 and TRBJ2-7; no definite D call. Germline V CDR1 and CDR2: SNHLY, FYNNEI. The germline V and J ends were trimmed by 4 bases and 1 base, with 5 bases remaining between them. The CDR3 is 12 amino acids. For the CDR3, the DNA is TGTGCCAGCAGTGTATTGTCCTACGAGCAGTACTTC. Protein: CASSVLSYEQYF. Full variable domain (remainder filled in from reference TRBV2 and TRBJ2-7): EPEVTQTPSHQVTQMGQEVILRCVPISNHLYFYWYRQILGQKVEFLVSFYNNEISEKSEIFDDQFSVERPDGSNFTLKIRSTKLEDSAMYFCASSVLSYEQYFGPGTRLTVT.

This rearrangement joins TRBV10-3 to TRBJ2-3; D perhaps matches TRBD1 (5 bases). CDR3 length: 11 residues. The V end was cut by 10 bases, the J end by 5 bases, with 10 bases between. Per germline, CDR1 ENHRY and CDR2 SYGVKD. The CDR3 DNA reads as TGTGCCAGCAACCAGGGAGATACGCAGTATTTT. This sequence encodes CASNQGDTQYF.

This clone appeared once. This chain connects TRBV6-5 to TRBJ2-1; possibly TRBD1 or TRBD2 for D (5 bases each). The CDR3 extends over 14 amino acids. Deletions cut 5 bases from V and 5 bases from J, with 13 bases between. Germline V gene sequence: CDR1 MNHEY, CDR2 SVGAGI. CDR3 bases: TGTGCCAGCAGTAAGTGGGACCGAAACAATGAGCAGTTCTTC. Encoded protein: CASSKWDRNNEQFF.

The chain uses TRBV28 and TRBJ1-5, with a weak D call TRBD1 (5 bases). Germline CDR1 MDHEN, CDR2 SYDVKM. The CDR3 is 15 residues long. Trimming removed 3 bases from V and 6 bases from J, with 15 bases in between. CDR3 in amino acids: CASSLMQGGSQPQHF. The CDR3 DNA sequence: TGTGCCAGCAGTTTGATGCAGGGTGGGAGTCAGCCCCAGCATTTT.

The rearrangement links TRBV2 to TRBJ2-3; TRBD1 is a possible D gene (6 bases). CDR3 size: 12 residues. V was pared by 1 base and J by 8 bases, with 7 bases between. The germline CDR1 and CDR2 sequences are SNHLY and FYNNEI. CDR3 protein: CASSEVGATQYF. The CDR3 bases are TGTGCCAGCAGTGAAGTGGGGGCTACGCAGTATTTT.

The CDR3 loop reads CASSYSGTGGTETQYF. The CDR3 DNA is TGTGCCAGCAGTTACTCGGGCACAGGGGGCACGGAGACCCAGTACTTC. V gene TRBV6-5 combines with J gene TRBJ2-5; 9 nucleotides align to TRBD1. J gave up 5 bases and V 0 bases, and 7 bases lay outside the gene matches. Looked up from germline, CDR1 is MNHEY and CDR2 is SVGAGI. CDR3 length: 16 residues.

The rearrangement links TRBV4-1 to TRBJ2-1; 7 positions agree with TRBD2. Germline V gene data show CDR1 as MGHRA and CDR2 as YSYEKL. CDR3 length equals 15 residues. V was pared by 3 bases and J by 5 bases, with 7 bases of the junction left unmatched. The DNA of the CDR3 is TGCGCCAGCAGCCAGGGCAGGGACTACGACAATGAGCAGTTCTTC. It specifies CASSQGRDYDNEQFF.